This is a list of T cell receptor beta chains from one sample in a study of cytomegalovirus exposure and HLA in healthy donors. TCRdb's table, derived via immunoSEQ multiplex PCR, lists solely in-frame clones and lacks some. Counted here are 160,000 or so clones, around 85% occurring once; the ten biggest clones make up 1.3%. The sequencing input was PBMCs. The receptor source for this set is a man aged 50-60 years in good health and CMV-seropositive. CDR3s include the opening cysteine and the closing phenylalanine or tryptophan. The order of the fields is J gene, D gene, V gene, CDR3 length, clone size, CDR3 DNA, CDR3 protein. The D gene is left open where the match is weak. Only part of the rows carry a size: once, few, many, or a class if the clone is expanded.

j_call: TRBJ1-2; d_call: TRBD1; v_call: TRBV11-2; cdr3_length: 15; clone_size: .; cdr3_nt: TGTGCCAGCAGCTTAGTAGGACAGGGCTTCTATGGCTACACCTTC; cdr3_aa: CASSLVGQGFYGYTF
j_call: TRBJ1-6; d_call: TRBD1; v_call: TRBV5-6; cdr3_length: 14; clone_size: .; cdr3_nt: TGTGCCAGCAGCTTCGGACAGGGCAATTCACCCCTCCACTTT; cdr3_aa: CASSFGQGNSPLHF
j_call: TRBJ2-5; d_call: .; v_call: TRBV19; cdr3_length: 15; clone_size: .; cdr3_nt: TGTGCCAGTAGTATCCAGGCAATTTTCCAAGAGACCCAGTACTTC; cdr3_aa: CASSIQAIFQETQYF
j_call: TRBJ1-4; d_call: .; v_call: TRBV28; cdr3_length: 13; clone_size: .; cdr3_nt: TGTGCCAGCAGTAGTGGCCCTGAGGAAGAACTGTTTTTT; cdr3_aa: CASSSGPEEELFF
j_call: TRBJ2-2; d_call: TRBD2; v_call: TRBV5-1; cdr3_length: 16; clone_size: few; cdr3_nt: TGCGCCAGCAGCTTGCTGACTAGCGGGGGGTCCGGGGAGCTGTTTTTT; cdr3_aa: CASSLLTSGGSGELFF
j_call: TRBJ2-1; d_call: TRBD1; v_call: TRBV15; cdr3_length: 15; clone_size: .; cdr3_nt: TGTGCCACCAGCAGAGAGTGGGACAGCTACAATGAGCAGTTCTTC; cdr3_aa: CATSREWDSYNEQFF
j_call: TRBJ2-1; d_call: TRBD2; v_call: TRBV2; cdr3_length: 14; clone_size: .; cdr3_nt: TGTGCCAGCAGGTCAGCGGGGTCCTACAATGAGCAGTTCTTC; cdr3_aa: CASRSAGSYNEQFF
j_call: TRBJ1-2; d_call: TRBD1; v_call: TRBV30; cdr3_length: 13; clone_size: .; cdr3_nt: TGTGCCTGGAGTGTACAGGGGACCTATGGCTACACCTTC; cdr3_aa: CAWSVQGTYGYTF
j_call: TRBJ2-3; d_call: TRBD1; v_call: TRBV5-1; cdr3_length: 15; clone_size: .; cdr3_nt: TGCGCCAGCAGCGGGACAGGGGTCCGCACAGATACGCAGTATTTT; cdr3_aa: CASSGTGVRTDTQYF
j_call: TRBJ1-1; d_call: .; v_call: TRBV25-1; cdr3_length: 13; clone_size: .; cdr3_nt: TGTGCCAGCAAGGGACACCTAAACACTGAAGCTTTCTTT; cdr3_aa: CASKGHLNTEAFF
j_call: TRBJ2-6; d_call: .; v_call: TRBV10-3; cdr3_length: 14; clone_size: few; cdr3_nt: TGTGCCTCTTACTCAGGGGCTGGGGCCAACGTCCTGACTTTC; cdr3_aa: CASYSGAGANVLTF
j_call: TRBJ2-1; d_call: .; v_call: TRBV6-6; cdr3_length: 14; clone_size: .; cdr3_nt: TGTGCCAGCAGCCTCGCGTACGGGGACAATGAGCAGTTCTTC; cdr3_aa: CASSLAYGDNEQFF
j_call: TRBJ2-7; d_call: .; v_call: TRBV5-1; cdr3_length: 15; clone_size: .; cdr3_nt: TGCGCCAGCAGCTCGACTGTCCTAAGCTCCTACGAGCAGTACTTC; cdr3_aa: CASSSTVLSSYEQYF
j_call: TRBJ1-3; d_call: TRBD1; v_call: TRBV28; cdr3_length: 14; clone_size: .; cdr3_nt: TGTGCCAGCAGGAGGACAGGGTCTGGAAACACCATATATTTT; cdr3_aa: CASRRTGSGNTIYF
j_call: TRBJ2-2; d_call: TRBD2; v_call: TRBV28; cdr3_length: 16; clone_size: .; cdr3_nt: TGTGCCAGCAGCCTCCTGGGACGGGGGGGCACCGGGGAGCTGTTTTTT; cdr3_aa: CASSLLGRGGTGELFF
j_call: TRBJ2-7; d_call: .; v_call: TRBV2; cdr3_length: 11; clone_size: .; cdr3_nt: TGTGCCGGCTCTCGGGACTACGAGCAGTACTTC; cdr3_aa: CAGSRDYEQYF
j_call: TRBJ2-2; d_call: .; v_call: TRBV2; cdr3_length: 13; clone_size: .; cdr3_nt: TGTGCCAGCGGGCAGGGAAACACCGGGGAGCTGTTTTTT; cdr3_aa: CASGQGNTGELFF
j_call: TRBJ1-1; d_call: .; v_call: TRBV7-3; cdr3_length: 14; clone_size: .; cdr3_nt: TGTGCCAGCAGCTTGAACAGCCTGAACACTGAAGCTTTCTTT; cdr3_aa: CASSLNSLNTEAFF
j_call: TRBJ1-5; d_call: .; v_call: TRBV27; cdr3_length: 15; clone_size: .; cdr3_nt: TGTGCCAGCAGTTTATCCAGGGGAAGCAATCAGCCCCAGCATTTT; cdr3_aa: CASSLSRGSNQPQHF
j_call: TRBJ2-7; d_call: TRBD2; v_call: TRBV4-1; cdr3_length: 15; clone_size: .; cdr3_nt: TGCGCCAGCAGCCAAACTAGCGGGAGATCTTACGAGCAGTACTTC; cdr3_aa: CASSQTSGRSYEQYF
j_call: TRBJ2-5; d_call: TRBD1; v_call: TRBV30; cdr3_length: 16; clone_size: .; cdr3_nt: TGTGCCTGGAGTGTACTCCCTCGAGGGACAGAAGAGACCCAGTACTTC; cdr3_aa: CAWSVLPRGTEETQYF
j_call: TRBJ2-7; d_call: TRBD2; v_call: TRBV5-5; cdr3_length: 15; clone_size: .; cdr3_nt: TGTGCCAGCAGCTTGGGCCTAGCGGGAGGCTACGAGCAGTACTTC; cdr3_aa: CASSLGLAGGYEQYF
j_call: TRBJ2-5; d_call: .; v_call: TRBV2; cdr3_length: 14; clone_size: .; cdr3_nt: TGTGCCAGCAGCCTCCTTTTGGCTCAAGAGACCCAGTACTTC; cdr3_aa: CASSLLLAQETQYF
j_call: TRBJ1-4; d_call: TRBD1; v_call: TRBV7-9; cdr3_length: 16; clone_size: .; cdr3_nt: TGTGCCAGCAGCTTAGAAGGACAGGGAGCTAATGAAAAACTGTTTTTT; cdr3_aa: CASSLEGQGANEKLFF
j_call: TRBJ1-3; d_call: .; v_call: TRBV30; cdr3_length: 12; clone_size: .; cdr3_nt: TGTGCCTGGTCTCCTTATGGAAACACCATATATTTT; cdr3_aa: CAWSPYGNTIYF
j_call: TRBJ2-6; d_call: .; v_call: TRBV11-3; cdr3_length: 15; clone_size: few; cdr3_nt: TGTGCCAGCAGCTTAGATCAGGGTGGGGCCAACGTCCTGACTTTC; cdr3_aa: CASSLDQGGANVLTF
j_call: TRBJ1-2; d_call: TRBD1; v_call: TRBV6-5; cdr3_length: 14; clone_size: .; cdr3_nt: TGTGCCAGCAGTAGGGGGCAGCCCAACTATGGCTACACCTTC; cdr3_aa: CASSRGQPNYGYTF
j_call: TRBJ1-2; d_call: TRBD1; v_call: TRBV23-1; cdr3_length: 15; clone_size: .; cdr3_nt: TGCGCCAGCAGCCTTGCCGGACAGGTCCACTATGGCTACACCTTC; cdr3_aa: CASSLAGQVHYGYTF
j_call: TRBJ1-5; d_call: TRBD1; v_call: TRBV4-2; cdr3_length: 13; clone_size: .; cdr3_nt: TGTGCCAGCAGCCAATCAAAAGACAGGGCACTGAATTTT; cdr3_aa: CASSQSKDRALNF
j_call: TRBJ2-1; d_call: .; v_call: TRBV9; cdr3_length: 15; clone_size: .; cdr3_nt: TGTGCCAGCAGCGCCCCTAGCGCCTCCTACAATGAGCAGTTCTTC; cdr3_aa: CASSAPSASYNEQFF
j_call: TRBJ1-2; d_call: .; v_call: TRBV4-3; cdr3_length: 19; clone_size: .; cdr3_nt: TGCGCCAGCAGCCAAGATCTATTTGGGGAGACGGTGGGATCGTACGGCTACACCTTC; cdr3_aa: CASSQDLFGETVGSYGYTF
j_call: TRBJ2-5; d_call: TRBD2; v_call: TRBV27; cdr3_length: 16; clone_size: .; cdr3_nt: TGTGCCAGCAGTCCCGGCCTACTAGCGGCACAAGAGACCCAGTACTTC; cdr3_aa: CASSPGLLAAQETQYF
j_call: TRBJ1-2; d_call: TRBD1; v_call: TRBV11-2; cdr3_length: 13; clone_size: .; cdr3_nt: TGTGCCAGCAGCCCTGACAGGGTCGGCGGCTACACCTTC; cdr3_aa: CASSPDRVGGYTF
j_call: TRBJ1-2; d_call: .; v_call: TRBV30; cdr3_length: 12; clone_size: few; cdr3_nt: TGTGCCTGGACTCCTTTAAACTATGGCTACACCTTC; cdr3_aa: CAWTPLNYGYTF
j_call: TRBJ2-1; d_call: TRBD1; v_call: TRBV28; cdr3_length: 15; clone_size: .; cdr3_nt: TGTGCCAGCAGTTTGACAGGGGGTTACTACAATGAGCAGTTCTTC; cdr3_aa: CASSLTGGYYNEQFF
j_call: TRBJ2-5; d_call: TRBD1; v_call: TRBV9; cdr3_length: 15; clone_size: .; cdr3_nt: TGTGCCAGCAGCCCGGGACAGGGGGGAAAAGAGACCCAGTACTTC; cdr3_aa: CASSPGQGGKETQYF
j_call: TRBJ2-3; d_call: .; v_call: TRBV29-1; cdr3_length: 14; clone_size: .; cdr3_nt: TGCAGCGTACGGTTCGCGGGGCCTAGTGATACGCAGTATTTT; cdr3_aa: CSVRFAGPSDTQYF
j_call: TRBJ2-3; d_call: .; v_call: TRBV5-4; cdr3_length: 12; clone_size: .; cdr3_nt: TGTGCCAGCAGCCCAAGCACAGATACGCAGTATTTT; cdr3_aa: CASSPSTDTQYF
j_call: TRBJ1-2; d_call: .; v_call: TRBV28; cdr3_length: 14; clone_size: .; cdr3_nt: TGTGCCAGCACCTTAGGAGGAAAGACCTATGGCTACACCTTC; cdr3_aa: CASTLGGKTYGYTF
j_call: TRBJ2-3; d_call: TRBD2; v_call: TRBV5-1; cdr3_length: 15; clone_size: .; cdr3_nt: TGCGCCAGCACCCCGACTAGCGGGAGCACAGATACGCAGTATTTT; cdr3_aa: CASTPTSGSTDTQYF